This T cell receptor beta chain was captured by sequencing in a study of blood T cell repertoires in COVID-19 (TCRdb year 2020). Context from the whole study: Samples covering the acute and convalescent phases of COVID-19 were provided by collaborators in the United States, Italy and Spain. The material from the prospective study consisted of cDNA or gDNA derived from T cells, B-cell-depleted T cells, or PBMCs. The samples were drawn from two sources: the first 160 participants of the ongoing ImmuneRACE study, and 1,000 to 1,500 subjects contributed by 6 global collaborators. Deeply sampled blood TCRbeta repertoires from subjects exposed to, actively infected with, or recovered from COVID-19 were included in the dataset. A freely available public database, intended as a resource for researchers studying the immune response to SARS-CoV-2, is where the repertoires were released. A de-identified subject ID, COVID-19 status, age in years and sex were almost always included in the sample metadata. Where available, HLA class I and class II types were taken from metadata supplied by the sample provider and were not determined by assay-based typing.

TCRbeta CDR3 regions were amplified from genomic DNA by means of the immunoSEQ Assay, a bias-controlled multiplex PCR. The paper's processing steps were these. Within the assay, amplification of reference gene primers was used to estimate how many nucleated cells each sample contained. Sequence reads were collapsed and filtered to measure the absolute abundance of every unique TCRbeta CDR3 rearrangement. For each sample, productive Simpson clonality was calculated as the square root of Simpson's diversity index over productive rearrangements. TCRdb took over this immuneACCESS table, retaining in-frame rearrangements with V and J assigned. Such tables are incomplete; in checked studies, under half of the missing clones stem from an unresolved V gene, and the remainder is unexplained. That table is the source of V, J and clone size, and D and trimming were worked out from the DNA. The sample profile shows more than 100,000 clones; 84% of them were found once. About a sixth of the sample is in the top ten clones.

The CDR3 numbers 13 residues from cysteine through phenylalanine. Just the 39-base CDR3 DNA is kept, in frame starting at base 1. Via the germline V gene, CDR1 is SQVTM and CDR2 ANQGSEA. V and J lose 5 bases and 4 bases, and a span of 14 bases separates them. Results the study describes overall, beyond this receptor: The quantity of clinical and demographic metadata differed by source and by participant and was supplied without curation.

Whole blood was collected in K2EDTA tubes by collaborating institutions according to the institutions' own protocols. For TCRbeta analysis, collaborator samples were shipped as frozen whole blood, as isolated PBMCs, or as DNA extracted from either sample type. Note on this clone: Its recognized antigen is unknown. Per-nucleotide qualities are absent, and no much larger clonotype sits a single base away.

The sequenced sample was peripheral blood. The chain was built from TRBV29-1 and TRBJ1-2; TRBD1 is a possible D gene, resting on 6 matching bases. This sequence originates from an elderly woman with acute or convalescent COVID-19. The DNA sequence is as follows: TGCAGCGTTTTTACGGACAGCCCCTATGGCTACACCTTC. This yields the protein CSVFTDSPYGYTF.